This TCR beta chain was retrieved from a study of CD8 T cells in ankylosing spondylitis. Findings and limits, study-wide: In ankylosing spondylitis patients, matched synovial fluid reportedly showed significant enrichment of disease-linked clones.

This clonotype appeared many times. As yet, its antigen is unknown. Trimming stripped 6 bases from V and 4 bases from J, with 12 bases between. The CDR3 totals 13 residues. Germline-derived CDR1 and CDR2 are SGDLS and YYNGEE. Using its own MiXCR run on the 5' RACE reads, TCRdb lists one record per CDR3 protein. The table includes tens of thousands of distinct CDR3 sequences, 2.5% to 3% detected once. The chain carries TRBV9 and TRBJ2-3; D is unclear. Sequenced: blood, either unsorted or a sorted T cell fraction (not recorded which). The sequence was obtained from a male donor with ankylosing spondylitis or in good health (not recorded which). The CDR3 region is CASNKMMADTQYF. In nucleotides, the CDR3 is TGTGCCAGCAACAAAATGATGGCAGATACGCAGTATTTT.